Below are 19 T cell receptor beta chains sequenced from a single sample in a study of blood T cell repertoires in COVID-19. Only in-frame clones appear in the TCRdb table, and some are missing; sequencing was by immunoSEQ multiplex PCR. Among 35,000 to 45,000 clones listed, 70% to 90% were seen once. The source material was peripheral blood. The receptor source for this set is a man between 65 and 79 years old with acute or convalescent COVID-19.

This clone was seen more than once but under ten times. The rearrangement links TRBV12-5 to TRBJ2-1; possible D gene TRBD1, 6 bases. V lost 4 bases to trimming and J lost 2 bases, with 9 bases between them. Germline V CDR1 and CDR2: LGHNT, FRNRAP. This CDR3 comprises 14 residues. CDR3 coding DNA: TGTGCTAGTGGTTCGGGACACCCCTACAATGAGCAGTTCTTC. This translates into CASGSGHPYNEQFF.

This chain links TRBV6-5 with TRBJ1-6, with 10 bases aligning to TRBD1. After removal of 5 bases from V and 14 bases from J, the junction contained 9 bases not matched to a gene. The CDR3 totals 14 residues. Germline loops: CDR1 MNHEY, CDR2 SVGAGI. CDR3 DNA: TGTGCCAGCAGTCCACCGGGACAGGGGTTCACCCTCCACTTT. The encoded protein is CASSPPGQGFTLHF.

The chain uses TRBV5-4 and TRBJ2-5; a weak D match, TRBD1 (5 bases). This CDR3 comprises 13 residues. In germline, CDR1 is SGHNT, CDR2 YYREEE (reference sequence). Trimming stripped 1 base from V and 5 bases from J, with 9 bases between. The CDR3 DNA is TGTGCCAGCAGCTTGATTGGGGCCGAGACCCAGTACTTC. Translation gives CASSLIGAETQYF.

The J gene is TRBJ1-1, the V gene TRBV11-2; D possibly corresponds to TRBD1 (5 bases). The CDR3 is 14 amino acids. The ends were cut back, 8 bases at V and 8 bases at J, with 21 bases in the middle. Looked up from germline, CDR1 is SGHAT and CDR2 is FQNNGV. The CDR3 protein is CASGTGTAVTEAFF. In DNA form, the CDR3 reads TGTGCCAGCGGGACCGGGACTGCCGTAACGGAAGCTTTCTTT.

The chain couples TRBV27 to TRBJ1-5, with 7 bases lining up with TRBD1. The CDR3 has 16 residues. The V gene's germline CDR1 is MNHEY and CDR2 SMNVEV (reference sequence). V was clipped by 5 bases and J by 6 bases; unmatched bases: 13. This CDR3 is CASSAKGAGGVQPQHF. For the CDR3, the DNA is TGTGCCAGCAGTGCAAAGGGGGCGGGGGGCGTTCAGCCCCAGCATTTT.

V and J are TRBV5-4 and TRBJ1-2; D unresolved. Germline V gene data show CDR1 as SGHNT and CDR2 as YYREEE (reference sequence). The CDR3 spans 13 residues. Between the trimmed V and J ends, which lost 4 bases and 3 bases, there was a span of 10 bases. This chain's CDR3 is CASSRHEDYGYTF. In DNA, the CDR3 is TGTGCCAGCAGCAGACATGAAGACTATGGCTACACCTTC.

This chain links TRBV4-1 with TRBJ2-7, with 9 bases identical to TRBD2. The V segment lost 0 bases and the J segment 5 bases; nucleotides outside the gene matches: 5. This CDR3 has 15 amino acids. In germline, CDR1 is MGHRA, CDR2 YSYEKL. CDR3 DNA sequence: TGCGCCAGCAGCCAAGATCTAGCGGGGAAAAACGAGCAGTACTTC. This codes for CASSQDLAGKNEQYF.

The chain has TRBV2 and TRBJ1-6; D is uncertain. The CDR3 is 12 amino acids. Germline V gene lookup returns CDR1 SNHLY and CDR2 FYNNEI. The V and J ends lost 3 bases and 9 bases respectively, with 6 bases between them. CDR3 in DNA: TGTGCCAGCAGTGATCTAGGTTCACCCCTCCACTTT. Translating it yields CASSDLGSPLHF.

The V and J genes are TRBV30 and TRBJ1-1; D call uncertain. This CDR3 contains 11 residues. V lost 0 bases and J 9 bases, leaving 8 bases between the germline ends. CDR1 is GTSNPN and CDR2 is SVGIG in the germline V gene (reference sequence). CDR3 loop: CAWSVGVQAFF. The CDR3 DNA follows: TGTGCCTGGAGTGTCGGGGTCCAAGCTTTCTTT.

The chain joins TRBV6-5 to TRBJ2-7; TRBD1 matches 8 bases. This CDR3 is 13 amino acids long. V gave up 10 bases and J gave up 5 bases; unmatched junction bases: 10. Germline V gene sequence: CDR1 MNHEY, CDR2 SVGAGI. The CDR3 DNA sequence: TGTGCCACGTTCCGGGACAGGCCCGACGAGCAGTACTTC. This encodes CATFRDRPDEQYF.

The V call is TRBV3-1 (or the pseudogene TRBV3-2), the J call TRBJ1-1; D unclear. Germline V gene sequence: CDR1 LGHDT, CDR2 YNNKEL (reference sequence). This CDR3 is built from 11 residues. V was shortened by 1 base and J by 10 bases, with 7 bases between the two germline ends. The CDR3 spells CASSQGSGAFF. The CDR3 DNA reads as TGTGCCAGCAGCCAAGGGTCAGGAGCTTTCTTT.

This chain connects TRBV12-3 or TRBV12-4 to TRBJ1-1; a possible D gene is TRBD1 (5 bases). V lost 10 bases to trimming and J lost 3 bases, with 15 bases between them. This CDR3 comprises 13 residues. The CDR3 bases are TGTGCCATCCAGGGCTACTGGGACACTGAAGCTTTCTTT. It specifies CAIQGYWDTEAFF.

This chain joins TRBV18 and TRBJ1-1; D is undetermined. The CDR3 has 14 amino acids. Germline V gene lookup returns CDR1 KGHSH and CDR2 LQKENI. Trimming shortened V by 0 bases and J by 5 bases, and 10 bases separated the two germline ends. CDR3 residues: CASSPPREATEAFF. The CDR3 coding sequence is TGTGCCAGCTCACCACCGAGGGAAGCGACTGAAGCTTTCTTT.

The chain links TRBV11-3 to TRBJ2-5; 12 nucleotides agree with TRBD2. V gave up 6 bases and J gave up 5 bases; unmatched junction bases: 7. This CDR3 region has 15 residues. Germline CDR1 SGHNT, CDR2 YENEEA. DNA of the CDR3: TGTGCCAGCAGTCTGACTAGCGGGAGTGGGGAGACCCAGTACTTC. It encodes CASSLTSGSGETQYF. The full variable domain, with the rest looked up from reference TRBV11-3 and TRBJ2-5, is EAGVVQSPRYKIIEKKQPVAFWCNPISGHNTLYWYLQNLGQGPELLIRYENEEAVDDSQLPKDRFSAERLKGVDSTLKIQPAELGDSAVYLCASSLTSGSGETQYFGPGTRLLVL.

V gene TRBV12-5 combines with J gene TRBJ2-1, with 7 bases that match TRBD1. With V trimmed by 5 bases and J by 8 bases, 9 bases remained unmatched. This CDR3 spans 14 amino acids. Germline V CDR1 and CDR2: LGHNT, FRNRAP. The CDR3 DNA follows: TGTGCTAGTGGTCGTTCCGGGACAGCCCATGAGCAGTTCTTC. Translating gives CASGRSGTAHEQFF.

This clone showed up just once. The chain's CDR3 is CASGLVGTGSYEQYF. DNA for the CDR3: TGTGCTAGTGGTTTGGTAGGGACAGGGTCCTACGAGCAGTACTTC. The V and J genes are TRBV12-5 and TRBJ2-7; 9 bases line up with TRBD1. Germline loops: CDR1 LGHNT, CDR2 FRNRAP. The CDR3 extends over 15 amino acids. J was trimmed by 1 base and V by 0 bases; bases with no gene match: 1.

This sequence joins TRBV19 and TRBJ1-1; D gene ambiguous. V lost 3 bases to trimming and J lost 5 bases, with 13 bases between them. CDR3 size: 14 residues. Per germline, CDR1 LNHDA and CDR2 SQIVND (reference sequence). This CDR3 is CASSIRARGTEAFF. In nucleotides, the CDR3 is TGTGCCAGTAGTATTCGAGCCCGGGGAACTGAAGCTTTCTTT. The variable domain in full, completed from reference TRBV19 and TRBJ1-1, reads DGGITQSPKYLFRKEGQNVTLSCEQNLNHDAMYWYRQDPGQGLRLIYYSQIVNDFQKGDIAEGYSVSREKKESFPLTVTSAQKNPTAFYLCASSIRARGTEAFFGQGTRLTVV.

This rearrangement joins TRBV11-2 to TRBJ2-3, with TRBD2 identical over 8 bases. There are 16 residues in the CDR3. V lost 0 bases and J lost 4; bases outside the gene matches: 6. Germline CDR1 SGHAT, CDR2 FQNNGV. This CDR3 is CASSLEVGRGADTQYF. DNA for the CDR3: TGTGCCAGCAGCTTAGAGGTCGGGAGGGGCGCAGATACGCAGTATTTT.

The chain has TRBV19 and TRBJ1-5; 7 bases map to TRBD1. Trimming at V came to 6 bases and at J to 3 bases, leaving 2 bases not matched to a gene. The CDR3 contains 13 residues. CDR1 and CDR2 from the germline V gene are LNHDA and SQIVND (reference sequence). The CDR3 DNA reads as TGTGCCAGTAGCGGGACAGCCAATCAGCCCCAGCATTTT. It is translated as CASSGTANQPQHF.